This T cell receptor (beta chain) was identified during a study of PD-1 blockade in classical Hodgkin lymphoma. Of note for this clone: Its cognate antigen is unknown.

Clones were read by immunoSEQ multiplex PCR, and TCRdb kept only the in-frame ones, dropping some. The sample has tens of thousands of clones, 78% seen once. General study results and limits: Complete responders had baseline diversity similar to newly diagnosed patients. TCR diversity at baseline was reported to be reduced in newly diagnosed patients relative to healthy donors. Patients were excluded if nivolumab began under 1 year after ASCT (the autologous transplant).

Sample time point: cycle 4 day 1 (C4D1), after 6 weeks of nivolumab. Each and every patient relapsed after autologous stem cell transplantation, and patients got differing brentuximab vedotin exposure. Here the sequenced sample was peripheral blood mononuclear cells (PBMCs), taken before the fourth cycle of nivolumab. The TCR originated in a human donor with classical Hodgkin lymphoma.

The CDR3 nucleotides read TGTGCCAGCAGCCCCACGGGTACGGGCTCTGGAAACACCATATATTTT. It yields the protein CASSPTGTGSGNTIYF. This chain uses TRBV25-1 with TRBJ1-3; D gene uncertain. Germline values: CDR1 MGHDK, CDR2 SYGVNS. Trimming took off 6 bases at V and 0 bases at J, with 15 bases between the two ends. This CDR3 is 16 amino acids long.